The 25 T cell receptor beta chains below all came from one sample that was sequenced in a study of blood T cell repertoires in COVID-19. Repertoires were generated with immunoSEQ multiplex PCR, while TCRdb's copy carries only in-frame clones and drops some. In the table there are just over 150,000 clones, roughly 88% of which are singletons. Sequenced input: PBMCs or T cells enriched from blood (not recorded which). These receptors all stem from a woman aged 50 to 60 who had recovered from COVID-19.

The chain carries TRBV5-1 and TRBJ1-6; no clear D gene. The germline V gene has CDR1 SGHRS and CDR2 YFSETQ. The CDR3 contains 14 residues. V shed 3 bases and J shed 5 bases, with 9 bases lying between them. CDR3 sequence: CASSYTFNNSPLHF. CDR3 nucleotide sequence: TGCGCCAGCAGCTACACGTTCAATAATTCACCCCTCCACTTT.

About this clone itself: The identical CDR3 is also encoded by other nucleotide sequences in the sample. J is TRBJ2-7 and V is TRBV6-5; D is uncertain. Trimming removed 0 bases at V and 0 bases at J, with 12 bases between. CDR3 size: 16 residues. Germline assignment: CDR1 MNHEY and CDR2 SVGAGI. CDR3: CASSYSKVYYSYEQYF. CDR3 nucleotide sequence: TGTGCCAGCAGTTACTCGAAGGTTTACTACTCCTACGAGCAGTACTTC.

CDR3 amino acids: CASSLAPTEQFF. CDR3 DNA: TGTGCCAGCAGTTTGGCCCCAACTGAGCAGTTCTTC. V is TRBV2 and J is TRBJ2-1; the D is unclear. V dropped 5 bases and J dropped 9 bases, with 11 bases sitting between them. CDR3 size: 12 residues. Germline CDR1 and CDR2: SNHLY and FYNNEI.

V is TRBV19 and J is TRBJ1-1, with D possibly being TRBD1 (5 bases). V was trimmed by 3 bases and J by 7 bases, leaving 18 bases between them. The CDR3 has 15 residues. The germline V gene encodes CDR1 LNHDA and CDR2 SQIVND (reference sequence). CDR3 residues: CASSIPLLGRREAFF. The CDR3 DNA follows: TGTGCCAGTAGTATCCCCCTCTTGGGGCGTCGTGAAGCTTTCTTT.

The V and J genes are TRBV7-2 and TRBJ1-5, with 8 positions matching TRBD1. Trimming took 1 base from V and 4 from J; bases not matched to a gene: 3. Germline V CDR1 and CDR2: SGHTA, FQGNSA. This CDR3 has 15 residues. The CDR3 here is CASSLGQGRNQPQHF. CDR3 sequence (DNA): TGTGCCAGCAGCTTAGGACAGGGGAGGAATCAGCCCCAGCATTTT.

The CDR3 region is CASRGAGEAFF. As DNA, the CDR3 is TGTGCCAGCAGAGGGGCAGGTGAAGCTTTCTTT. This chain links TRBV6-5 with TRBJ1-1; a weak D match, TRBD1 (5 bases). Deletions cut 6 bases from V and 7 bases from J, with 9 bases between. Germline V lookup: CDR1 MNHEY, CDR2 SVGAGI. CDR3 length: 11 amino acids.

The chain employs TRBV4-2 and TRBJ1-1; perhaps TRBD1 as D (6 bases). Trimming took off 3 bases at V and 5 bases at J, with 10 bases between the two ends. Germline V lookup: CDR1 LGHNA, CDR2 YNFKEQ. The CDR3 length is 13 residues. Here the CDR3 reads CASSHRGGTEAFF. Written as DNA, the CDR3 is TGTGCCAGCAGCCACCGAGGGGGAACTGAAGCTTTCTTT.

This sequence joins TRBV19 and TRBJ1-5; D not certain. This CDR3 has 14 residues. V was trimmed by 4 bases and J by 7 bases, leaving 14 bases between them. The germline V gene has CDR1 LNHDA and CDR2 SQIVND (reference sequence). The chain's CDR3 is CASSKPAAYQPQHF. In DNA, the CDR3 is TGTGCCAGTAGTAAGCCTGCGGCCTACCAGCCCCAGCATTTT.

This sequence joins TRBV5-1 and TRBJ1-6; 7 nucleotides match TRBD1. CDR1 SGHRS and CDR2 YFSETQ come from the germline V gene. V gave up 0 bases and J gave up 9 bases; unmatched junction bases: 12. This CDR3 spans 17 amino acids. Written as DNA, the CDR3 is TGCGCCAGCAGCTTGGAATTACCGACAGGGCGGGGTTCACCCCTCCACTTT. It is translated as CASSLELPTGRGSPLHF.

The chain uses TRBV18 and TRBJ1-1, with 8 bases identical to TRBD1. CDR3 length: 14 residues. Unmatched junction bases numbered 8, after V lost 6 bases and J lost 5 bases. The germline V gene encodes CDR1 KGHSH and CDR2 LQKENI. CDR3 in amino acids: CASSKQGEGTEAFF. CDR3 DNA sequence: TGTGCCAGCTCTAAACAGGGGGAAGGGACTGAAGCTTTCTTT. The whole variable domain, filled in from reference TRBV18 and TRBJ1-1, reads NAGVMQNPRHLVRRRGQEARLRCSPMKGHSHVYWYRQLPEEGLKFMVYLQKENIIDESGMPKERFSAEFPKEGPSILRIQQVVRGDSAAYFCASSKQGEGTEAFFGQGTRLTVV.

About this clone: An end of the junction does not agree with germline; a read error may underlie this. V usage is TRBV7-2 and J usage is TRBJ2-5, with 8 positions matching TRBD2. This CDR3 contains 14 residues. Germline V gives CDR1 SGHTA, CDR2 FQGNSA. The CDR3 nucleotides are TGTGCCAGCAGCTTAGCAGGACTAGCCCAGACCCGGTACTTC. This translates into CASSLAGLAQTRYF.

The genes are TRBV19 and TRBJ2-7, with D tentatively TRBD2 (6 bases). Germline CDR1 is LNHDA and CDR2 is SQIVND (reference sequence). Trimming stripped 3 bases from V and 7 bases from J, with 16 bases between. CDR3 length equals 14 residues. CDR3 region: CASSIAVIRGEQYF. The CDR3 nucleotides read TGTGCCAGTAGTATCGCGGTGATCCGGGGGGAGCAGTACTTC.

The V call is TRBV7-2, the J call TRBJ2-1; 7 positions agree with TRBD2. CDR1 SGHTA and CDR2 FQGNSA come from the germline V gene. There are 15 residues in the CDR3. The V gene end was trimmed by 3 bases and the J gene end by 4 bases; junction bases not matched to a gene: 6. The chain's CDR3 is CASSLQRGKYNEQFF. For the CDR3, the DNA is TGTGCCAGCAGCTTGCAGCGGGGAAAGTACAATGAGCAGTTCTTC.

The chain links TRBV2 to TRBJ1-1; D remains ambiguous. The CDR3 is made up of 15 amino acids. Germline-derived CDR1 and CDR2 are SNHLY and FYNNEI. Between the trimmed V and J ends, which lost 6 bases and 2 bases, there was a span of 16 bases. In DNA, the CDR3 is TGTGCCAGCAGGGACGCGGGCGTAGGAAACACTGAAGCTTTCTTT. Protein: CASRDAGVGNTEAFF.

The chain is built from TRBV7-2 and TRBJ2-3; 12 bases map to TRBD2. The V gene end was trimmed by 2 bases and the J gene end by 5 bases; junction bases not matched to a gene: 8. The CDR3 contains 17 residues. Germline values: CDR1 SGHTA, CDR2 FQGNSA. The CDR3 DNA sequence: TGTGCCAGCAGCTTATCCTCTAGCGGGGGGGCGTTAGATACGCAGTATTTT. Protein product: CASSLSSSGGALDTQYF.

V and J are TRBV7-9 and TRBJ2-5; weak D call: TRBD2 (6 bases). Germline values: CDR1 SEHNR, CDR2 FQNEAQ (reference sequence). The V gene lost 1 base and the J gene lost 5 bases, with 14 bases spanning the gap. The CDR3 spans 15 residues. CDR3: CASSLGGAGGETQYF. As DNA, the CDR3 is TGTGCCAGCAGCTTAGGTGGGGCAGGAGGGGAGACCCAGTACTTC.

The chain links TRBV7-2 to TRBJ2-1; TRBD2 might be the D (5 bases). In germline, CDR1 is SGHTA, CDR2 FQGNSA. The CDR3 length is 16 residues. Trimming took off 2 bases at V and 0 bases at J, with 11 bases between the two ends. CDR3 sequence reads: CASSLFGLGSYNEQFF. DNA for the CDR3: TGTGCCAGCAGCTTATTCGGACTCGGCTCCTACAATGAGCAGTTCTTC.

A note on this clone: Mismatch with germline at one junction end may stem from a read error. The CDR3 protein is CASTQGQYNSPLHF. The CDR3, as DNA: TGTGCCAGCACCCAAGGACAGTATAATTCACCCCTCCACTTT. The gene calls are TRBV3-1 (or the pseudogene TRBV3-2) and TRBJ1-6; TRBD1 is a possible D gene (6 bases). This CDR3 spans 14 amino acids. CDR1 and CDR2 (germline): LGHDT, YNNKEL (reference sequence).

The V call is TRBV6-5, the J call TRBJ2-3; 10 bases agree with TRBD2. Unmatched junction bases numbered 2, after V lost 2 bases and J lost 3 bases. This CDR3 has 15 amino acids. Germline V gives CDR1 MNHEY, CDR2 SVGAGI. The chain's CDR3 is CASSYGLADTDTQYF. As DNA, the CDR3 is TGTGCCAGCAGTTACGGACTAGCGGATACAGATACGCAGTATTTT.

DNA for the CDR3: TGTGCCAGCAGCTCTCAGGGGTACGAGCAGTACTTC. It is translated as CASSSQGYEQYF. The V gene is TRBV13, the J gene TRBJ2-7, with a tentative D call TRBD1 (6 bases). Germline CDR1 reads PRHDT; CDR2 reads FYEKMQ (reference sequence). Trimming took off 4 bases at V and 4 bases at J, with 8 bases between the two ends. This CDR3 region has 12 residues.

The chain links TRBV5-1 to TRBJ2-7, with D possibly matching TRBD1 (6 bases). Trimming took off 1 base at V and 5 bases at J, with 16 bases between the two ends. This CDR3 has 15 amino acids. CDR1 and CDR2 from the germline V gene are SGHRS and YFSETQ. CDR3 amino acids: CASSLRRGLRNEQYF. In DNA, the CDR3 is TGCGCCAGCAGCTTGCGTAGGGGGTTAAGGAACGAGCAGTACTTC.

The gene calls are TRBV3-1 (or the pseudogene TRBV3-2) and TRBJ1-4, with TRBD1 matching 7 bases. J gave up 3 bases and V 4 bases, and 8 bases lay outside the gene matches. CDR1 is LGHDT, CDR2 YNNKEL, per germline (reference sequence). The CDR3 sequence is 16 residues long. CDR3: CASSLGQANANEKLFF. CDR3 sequence (DNA): TGTGCCAGCAGCCTTGGACAGGCTAATGCTAATGAAAAACTGTTTTTT.

This clone was found a few times. The genes are TRBV6-6 and TRBJ1-2; D gene unclear. The ends were cut back, 5 bases at V and 4 bases at J, with 26 bases in the middle. The germline V gene has CDR1 MNHNY and CDR2 SVGAGI (reference sequence). The CDR3 extends over 18 amino acids. The CDR3 region is CASSPQGPGSLPAYGYTF. In DNA, the CDR3 is TGTGCCAGCAGTCCCCAAGGCCCAGGTTCCCTGCCCGCCTATGGCTACACCTTC.

Many counts were recorded for this clone. V and J are TRBV13 and TRBJ1-4; D is possibly TRBD1 (5 bases). In germline, CDR1 is PRHDT, CDR2 FYEKMQ (reference sequence). The CDR3 contains 13 residues. Trimming cost V 4 bases and J 8 bases, with 11 bases left between them. The CDR3: CASSSPRGEKLFF. Here the CDR3 DNA reads TGTGCCAGCAGCTCCCCTAGGGGAGAAAAACTGTTTTTT.

This chain links TRBV13 with TRBJ1-4, with D uncertain. The V end was cut by 5 bases, the J end by 11 bases, with 24 bases between. Germline V CDR1 and CDR2: PRHDT, FYEKMQ (reference sequence). CDR3 length equals 16 residues. CDR3 amino acids: CASSLLKRGKLTKLFF. The CDR3, as DNA: TGTGCCAGCAGCCTACTCAAACGGGGAAAATTGACGAAACTGTTTTTT.